There are a few counts of the clone carrying this TCR beta chain. This specimen belongs to a study of blood T cell repertoires in COVID-19. Study overall: Samples representing acute and convalescent COVID-19 were sourced from the United States, Italy and Spain. PBMCs, B-cell-depleted T cells, or T cells were the source of the cDNA or gDNA that made up the material.

Germline V gene sequence: CDR1 MNHEY, CDR2 SVGAGI. Trimming left V 5 bases short and J 1 base short, with 8 bases between. The CDR3 loop spans 14 amino acids. While infection was still active, Seattle patients were enrolled and then followed longitudinally. Per the authors' pipeline: From reference gene primer amplification, estimates of nucleated cell counts were derived. Profiled with immunoSEQ multiplex PCR; TCRdb holds only in-frame clones, not every one. V and J calls plus clone size are reproduced from that table; the DNA served to infer D and trimming. The data show under 250,000 clones, about 82% seen once.

Sequencing input: peripheral blood. The gene calls are TRBV6-5 and TRBJ1-4; no clear D. The origin of this receptor is a woman at least 80 years old with COVID-19, enrolled during active disease. CDR3 amino acids: CASSLRQTNEKLFF. CDR3 nucleotides: TGTGCCAGCAGTCTCCGACAAACTAATGAAAAACTGTTTTTT.